The 13 T cell receptor beta chains below were found in one sample sequenced in a study of T cell responses to AZD1222 COVID-19 vaccine. Assay used: immunoSEQ multiplex PCR; TCRdb lists only in-frame clones, some missing. Of 150,000 to 200,000 clones listed, around 93% were seen once; the top ten hold about 9%. Sequenced material: peripheral blood, taken on day 0 of AZD1222 vaccination. These TCRs come from an adult in good health.

The rearrangement joins TRBV6-5 to TRBJ1-1; D unresolved. Per the germline V gene, CDR1 is MNHEY and CDR2 is SVGAGI. The CDR3 has 13 residues. With 4 bases removed from V and 2 bases from J, the gap between germline ends came to 8 bases. CDR3 sequence (DNA): TGTGCCAGCAGTTGGACGGGAAACACTGAAGCTTTCTTT. This codes for CASSWTGNTEAFF.

CDR3 DNA: TGTGCCAGCAGCTCGGGGTTTAGGGGTAGCGGGAGAGGAGGCGAGCAGTACTTC. This gives the protein CASSSGFRGSGRGGEQYF. V gene TRBV5-4 combines with J gene TRBJ2-7; TRBD2 matches 9 bases. After removal of 3 bases from V and 6 bases from J, the junction contained 19 bases not matched to a gene. CDR3 size: 18 residues. Germline V lookup: CDR1 SGHNT, CDR2 YYREEE (reference sequence).

This sequence joins TRBV4-3 and TRBJ2-2; 7 nucleotides agree with TRBD1. This CDR3 has 15 amino acids. With 0 bases clipped from V and 3 bases from J, the junction kept 1 base outside the gene matches. CDR1 is LGHNA, CDR2 YSLEER, per germline. The CDR3 region is CASSQEGGDTGELFF. The CDR3 region has the DNA TGCGCCAGCAGCCAAGAAGGGGGCGACACCGGGGAGCTGTTTTTT.

The CDR3 sequence is CASSRTRTGGGVLGTEAFF. CDR3 DNA sequence: TGTGCCAGTAGCCGGACCCGGACAGGGGGCGGGGTGTTGGGCACTGAAGCTTTCTTT. The chain couples TRBV19 to TRBJ1-1; 11 nucleotides match TRBD1. Germline assignment: CDR1 LNHDA and CDR2 SQIVND (reference sequence). The CDR3 is 19 residues long. With V trimmed by 6 bases and J by 4 bases, 19 bases remained unmatched.

This rearrangement joins TRBV7-8 to TRBJ1-2; the D gene is possibly TRBD1 (5 bases). Germline V lookup: CDR1 SGHVS, CDR2 FQNEAQ. CDR3 length: 12 amino acids. Trimming cost V 5 bases and J 4 bases, with 8 bases left between them. In DNA, the CDR3 is TGTGCCAGCAGCGCCGACAGCTATGGCTACACCTTC. This gives the protein CASSADSYGYTF.

The genes are TRBV5-1 and TRBJ1-4; 7 nucleotides match TRBD1. Germline CDR1 and CDR2: SGHRS and YFSETQ. After removal of 0 bases from V and 5 bases from J, the junction contained 4 bases not matched to a gene. This CDR3 spans 15 amino acids. The CDR3 here is CASSLAAGGNEKLFF. DNA of the CDR3: TGCGCCAGCAGCTTGGCTGCAGGGGGGAATGAAAAACTGTTTTTT. Complete variable domain (other parts from reference TRBV5-1 and TRBJ1-4): KAGVTQTPRYLIKTRGQQVTLSCSPISGHRSVSWYQQTPGQGLQFLFEYFSETQRNKGNFPGRFSGRQFSNSRSEMNVSTLELGDSALYLCASSLAAGGNEKLFFGSGTQLSVL.

The rearrangement joins TRBV6-5 to TRBJ2-1; 8 bases agree with TRBD2. The V gene's germline CDR1 is MNHEY and CDR2 SVGAGI. CDR3 length: 16 residues. J lost 7 bases, V lost 2 bases, and 10 bases had no gene match. The CDR3 is CASSYHTGGPRNEQFF. Written as DNA, the CDR3 is TGTGCCAGCAGTTACCACACGGGAGGGCCAAGGAATGAGCAGTTCTTC.

The chain recombines TRBV6-5 with TRBJ2-1; 10 bases are a match to TRBD1. The CDR3 loop spans 15 amino acids. Germline CDR1 reads MNHEY; CDR2 reads SVGAGI. V was pared by 4 bases and J by 8 bases, with 8 bases of the junction left unmatched. CDR3 DNA: TGTGCCAGCAGTTCCGAGTTGACAGGGGGCTATGAGCAGTTCTTC. Protein: CASSSELTGGYEQFF.

The V and J genes are TRBV28 and TRBJ2-7; TRBD1 or TRBD2 may be the D gene (5 bases each). Germline loops: CDR1 MDHEN, CDR2 SYDVKM. This CDR3 is 13 amino acids long. With 5 bases removed from V and 3 bases from J, the gap between germline ends came to 11 bases. The CDR3 here is CASSPVGDYEQYF. The CDR3 nucleotides are TGTGCCAGCAGTCCGGTGGGGGACTACGAGCAGTACTTC.

This chain joins TRBV6-5 and TRBJ2-1; unclear D gene. There are 16 residues in the CDR3. Trimming stripped 0 bases from V and 4 bases from J, with 13 bases between. Germline CDR1 is MNHEY and CDR2 is SVGAGI. The CDR3 DNA is TGTGCCAGCAGTTACTCTGAGGTCACCAGATACAATGAGCAGTTCTTC. It encodes CASSYSEVTRYNEQFF.

This chain uses TRBV4-1 with TRBJ1-1; D is unclear. Germline V gene sequence: CDR1 MGHRA, CDR2 YSYEKL. V gave up 0 bases and J gave up 1 base, with 6 bases separating them. This CDR3 comprises 14 residues. CDR3 protein: CASSQDGRNTEAFF. CDR3 coding DNA: TGCGCCAGCAGCCAAGACGGACGGAACACTGAAGCTTTCTTT.

A single count supports this clone. This chain uses TRBV3-1 (or the pseudogene TRBV3-2) with TRBJ1-5; 7 bases match TRBD1. CDR1 and CDR2 (germline): LGHDT, YNNKEL (reference sequence). The junction had 3 bases not matched to a gene; V was cut back by 2 bases and J by 2 bases. This CDR3 spans 15 amino acids. The CDR3: CASSQTGTGNQPQHF. CDR3 nucleotide sequence: TGTGCCAGCAGCCAAACCGGGACAGGCAATCAGCCCCAGCATTTT.

The J gene is TRBJ2-7, the V gene TRBV5-1; no clear D gene. The germline V gene encodes CDR1 SGHRS and CDR2 YFSETQ. This CDR3 spans 13 amino acids. V lost 1 base to trimming and J lost 2 bases, with 7 bases between them. The CDR3 bases are TGCGCCAGCAGCTTGTCCCAGACCTACGAGCAGTACTTC. Encoded protein: CASSLSQTYEQYF.